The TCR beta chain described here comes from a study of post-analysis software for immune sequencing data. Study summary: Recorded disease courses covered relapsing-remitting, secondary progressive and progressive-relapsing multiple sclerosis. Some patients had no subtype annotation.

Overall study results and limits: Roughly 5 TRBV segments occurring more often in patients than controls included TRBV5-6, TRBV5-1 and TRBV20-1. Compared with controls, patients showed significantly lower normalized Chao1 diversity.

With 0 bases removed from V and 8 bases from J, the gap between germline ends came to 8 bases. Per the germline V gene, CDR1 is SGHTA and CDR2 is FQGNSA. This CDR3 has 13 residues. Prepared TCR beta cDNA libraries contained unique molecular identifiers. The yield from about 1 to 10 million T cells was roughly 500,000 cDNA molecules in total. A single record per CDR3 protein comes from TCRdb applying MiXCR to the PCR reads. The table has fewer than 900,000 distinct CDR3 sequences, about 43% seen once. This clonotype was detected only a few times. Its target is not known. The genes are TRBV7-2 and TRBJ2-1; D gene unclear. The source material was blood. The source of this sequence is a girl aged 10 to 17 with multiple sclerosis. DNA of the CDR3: TGTGCCAGCAGCTTAGCTAGTGGGGATGAGCAGTTCTTC. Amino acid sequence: CASSLASGDEQFF. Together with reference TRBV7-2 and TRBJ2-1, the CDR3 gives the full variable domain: GAGVSQSPSNKVTEKGKDVELRCDPISGHTALYWYRQSLGQGLEFLIYFQGNSAPDKSGLPSDRFSAERTGGSVSTLTIQRTQQEDSAVYLCASSLASGDEQFFGPGTRLTVL.